Listed below are T cell receptor beta chains from one sample, sequenced in a study of cytomegalovirus exposure and HLA in healthy donors. The repertoire was sequenced with immunoSEQ multiplex PCR; TCRdb's copy has only in-frame clones and lacks some. This sample has about 64,000 clones, with roughly 87% found just once. The sequenced material came from PBMCs. The receptors originated from a female donor in good health and CMV-seronegative. Each CDR3 is given with its conserved first and last residue. The D gene is left open where the match is weak. Clone size appears in some rows only: once, few, many, or a class for an expanded clone.

TRBD1	TRBJ1-6	TRBV27	-	14	TGTGCCAGCAGCCGTGGACAGGGCGGGTCACCCCTCCACTTT	CASSRGQGGSPLHF
TRBD2	TRBJ2-7	TRBV5-1	-	14	TGCGCCAGCAGCTTCGCTAGCGGTGGCTACGAGCAGTACTTC	CASSFASGGYEQYF
TRBD2	TRBJ2-5	TRBV25-1	-	14	TGTGCCAGCAGGTCCCAAGCGGGGGGGTGGGCCCAGTACTTC	CASRSQAGGWAQYF
TRBD2	TRBJ2-1	TRBV7-3	-	17	TGTGCCAGCAGCCCGCAGCCCAATAGCGGGTCCTACAATGAGCAGTTCTTC	CASSPQPNSGSYNEQFF
-	TRBJ2-1	TRBV4-3	-	17	TGCGCCAGCAGCCAAGATAACGAGCGGAAAGCCTACAATGAGCAGTTCTTC	CASSQDNERKAYNEQFF
-	TRBJ2-1	TRBV10-3	-	13	TGTGCCATCAGTGATTCGGGAGACAATGAGCAGTTCTTC	CAISDSGDNEQFF
TRBD1	TRBJ2-2	TRBV10-1	once	16	TGCGCCAGCAGTGAAAGGGGACAGGGCACCACCGGGGAGCTGTTTTTT	CASSERGQGTTGELFF
-	TRBJ2-7	TRBV7-6	-	15	TGTGCCAGCAGCGCTCGGGACTCTGGGAGATACGAGCAGTACTTC	CASSARDSGRYEQYF
-	TRBJ2-2	TRBV4-1	once	15	TGCGCCAGCAGTCAAGGGCAGGATAACACCGGGGAGCTGTTTTTT	CASSQGQDNTGELFF
TRBD1	TRBJ1-1	TRBV18	-	18	TGTGCCAGCTCACCGCTTGGGGCACAGGGGAAAATGGACACTGAAGCTTTCTTT	CASSPLGAQGKMDTEAFF
-	TRBJ2-7	TRBV2	-	16	TGTGCCAGCAACCGGGACTTGTTGATAGGGGATATTGTGCAGTACTTC	CASNRDLLIGDIVQYF
-	TRBJ2-3	TRBV7-6	-	15	TGTGCCAGCAGCTTAGGGACAAGGCTGGCAGATACGCAGTATTTT	CASSLGTRLADTQYF
-	TRBJ1-3	TRBV7-2	-	15	TGTGCCAGCAGCTCGGGGGGCGGGACTGGAAACACCATATATTTT	CASSSGGGTGNTIYF
-	TRBJ2-6	TRBV15	-	20	TGTGCCACCAGCAGTCACGGACAAGGCGAAAGTAACTCTGGGGCCAACGTCCTGACTTTC	CATSSHGQGESNSGANVLTF
-	TRBJ2-5	TRBV6-5	-	14	TGTGCCAGCAGATTACAGGCGTTCCAAGAGACCCAGTACTTC	CASRLQAFQETQYF
TRBD1	TRBJ1-1	TRBV28	-	14	TGTGCCAGCAGTTTGGGGACAGGGTACACTGAAGCTTTCTTT	CASSLGTGYTEAFF
TRBD1	TRBJ2-2	TRBV19	-	16	TGTGCCAGTAGTCCCACCGGGACAGGGGACACCGGGGAGCTGTTTTTT	CASSPTGTGDTGELFF
TRBD1	TRBJ1-6	TRBV30	-	14	TGTGCCTGGGGAACCCGGGGACAGAATTCACCCCTCCACTTT	CAWGTRGQNSPLHF
-	TRBJ1-4	TRBV5-8	-	14	TGTGCCAGCAGCCGACAGATTGGTATCGAAAAACTGTTTTTT	CASSRQIGIEKLFF
TRBD2	TRBJ2-1	TRBV19	-	18	TGTGCCAGTAGTAGGGATGCGACTAGCGGGAGCTCCTACAATGAGCAGTTCTTC	CASSRDATSGSSYNEQFF